The 19 T cell receptor beta chains below all came from one sample that was sequenced in a study of molecular identifiers for immune sequencing clone quantification. TCRdb used MiXCR to reprocess the PCR reads, holding one entry per CDR3 protein. The repertoire consists of about 330,000 distinct CDR3 sequences, with about 22% occurring once and the leading ten covering 0.65% to 0.75%. The sequencing input was naive CD8+ T cells from blood, with Jurkat cell RNA spiked in. Subset described: FACS-sorted CD8+CD4-CCR7+CD45RA+ naive T cells. These receptors originate from a human donor in good health. Some libraries in this study had Jurkat cell RNA spiked in.

Details on this clonotype: A read error may explain this, as a much larger clone is one base away. The chain uses TRBV5-3 and TRBJ1-4, with TRBD1 identical over 8 bases. TRBV5-3 is an ORF; its function is uncertain. The CDR3 has 17 residues. CDR3 protein: CASSEGRGQGANEKLSF. The CDR3 DNA reads TGTGCCAGCAGCGAAGGAAGAGGGCAGGGGGCTAATGAAAAACTGTCTTTT.

Note on this clonotype: Sequence at one end of the junction differs from germline and may be a read error. The CDR3 loop reads CASSPKDRGPYNEQIF. As DNA, the CDR3 is TGTGCCAGCAGCCCAAAGGACAGGGGGCCATACAATGAGCAGATCTTC. This rearrangement joins TRBV7-9 to TRBJ2-1, with 11 bases fitting TRBD1. Germline CDR1 and CDR2: SEHNR and FQNEAQ (reference sequence). This CDR3 region has 16 residues.

This chain uses TRBV12-3 or TRBV12-4 with TRBJ1-5, with D unclear. V was shortened by 6 bases and J by 2 bases, with 17 bases between the two germline ends. The length of the CDR3 is 16 residues. CDR3 coding DNA: TGTGCCAGCAGCCAAGAGGAGAGCTGGGGCAATCAGCCCCAGCATTTT. This codes for CASSQEESWGNQPQHF.

V usage is TRBV4-1 and J usage is TRBJ2-5; tentative D call: TRBD1 (5 bases). Germline V gives CDR1 MGHRA, CDR2 YSYEKL. The CDR3 consists of 17 residues. Deletions cut 2 bases from V and 0 bases from J, with 16 bases between. CDR3 amino acids: CASSQNAADTYQETQYF. Written as DNA, the CDR3 is TGCGCCAGCAGCCAAAACGCCGCGGACACCTACCAAGAGACCCAGTACTTC.

The rearrangement uses TRBV9 and TRBJ1-2, with D hard to call. The V end lost 2 bases, the J end lost 4 bases, and 18 bases lay between the germline ends. This CDR3 has 16 amino acids. Germline CDR1 is SGDLS and CDR2 is YYNGEE. CDR3 loop: CASSVGSIPDSYGYTF. CDR3 sequence (DNA): TGTGCCAGCAGCGTGGGATCGATTCCTGATAGCTATGGCTACACCTTC.

The chain uses TRBV11-3 and TRBJ2-1, with no clear D. The CDR3 loop spans 12 amino acids. Germline V gives CDR1 SGHNT, CDR2 YENEEA. The germline V and J ends were trimmed by 4 bases and 5 bases, with 6 bases remaining between them. The CDR3 DNA sequence: TGTGCCAGCAGCTACGAGGACAATGAGCAGTTCTTC. It translates to CASSYEDNEQFF. The full variable domain, completed using reference TRBV11-3 and TRBJ2-1, is EAGVVQSPRYKIIEKKQPVAFWCNPISGHNTLYWYLQNLGQGPELLIRYENEEAVDDSQLPKDRFSAERLKGVDSTLKIQPAELGDSAVYLCASSYEDNEQFFGPGTRLTVL.

This clonotype appeared a few times. The CDR3 region is CASSKLGGTEAFF. DNA for the CDR3: TGTGCCAGCAGTAAGCTAGGGGGCACTGAAGCTTTCTTT. The chain carries TRBV6-5 and TRBJ1-1; tentative D call: TRBD1 (6 bases). The CDR3 loop spans 13 amino acids. In germline, CDR1 is MNHEY, CDR2 SVGAGI. V was shortened by 5 bases and J by 4 bases, with 11 bases between the two germline ends.

The chain links TRBV19 to TRBJ1-6; the D is unclear. The germline CDR1 and CDR2 sequences are LNHDA and SQIVND (reference sequence). This CDR3 has 12 amino acids. With 6 bases removed from V and 8 bases from J, the gap between germline ends came to 8 bases. The CDR3 DNA reads TGTGCCAGTAGCCCTGGGGATTCACCCCTCCACTTT. It specifies CASSPGDSPLHF.

The chain is built from TRBV24-1 and TRBJ2-1; TRBD1 might be the D (5 bases). V was shortened by 6 bases and J by 9 bases, with 17 bases between the two germline ends. Germline V CDR1 and CDR2: KGHDR, SFDVKD. This CDR3 has 14 residues. This CDR3 is CATSSLDTPGEQFF. The CDR3, as DNA: TGTGCCACCAGTTCCTTGGACACCCCGGGTGAGCAGTTCTTC.

This clonotype was seen a handful of times. The CDR3 bases are TGCAGCGTTGAGACAGGCGGGAATCAGCCCCAGCATTTT. Protein sequence: CSVETGGNQPQHF. This rearrangement joins TRBV29-1 to TRBJ1-5, with a weak D call TRBD1 (6 bases). CDR1 SQVTM and CDR2 ANQGSEA come from the germline V gene. Trimming shortened V by 3 bases and J by 4 bases, and 10 bases separated the two germline ends. CDR3 length equals 13 residues.

This clonotype was counted at least ten times. The chain couples TRBV15 to TRBJ2-3; D gene unclear. V lost 6 bases to trimming and J lost 6 bases, with 10 bases between them. The length of the CDR3 is 12 residues. CDR1 LNHNV and CDR2 YYDKDF come from the germline V gene (reference sequence). For the CDR3, the DNA is TGTGCCACCAGTACGGAGCCGGATACGCAGTATTTT. Translating gives CATSTEPDTQYF.

As concerns this clonotype: Given a much more abundant clone one base away, this may be a read error. The chain carries TRBV29-1 and TRBJ2-3; possibly TRBD2 for D (5 bases). The germline CDR1 and CDR2 sequences are SQVTM and ANQGSEA. V lost 6 bases and J lost 3, with 13 bases in between. The CDR3 contains 13 residues. As DNA, the CDR3 is TGCAGCGTGGGAGAAAGCGGTACAGATACGCAGTATTTT. This codes for CSVGESGTDTQYF.

V is TRBV4-3 and J is TRBJ1-5; 12 bases are shared with TRBD1. There are 20 residues in the CDR3. V was clipped by 1 base and J by 9 bases; unmatched bases: 19. CDR1 and CDR2 from the germline V gene are LGHNA and YSLEER. CDR3 region: CASSQGGYGTGGSRAGPQHF. CDR3 sequence (DNA): TGCGCCAGCAGCCAAGGGGGATACGGGACAGGGGGCTCCCGGGCCGGGCCCCAGCATTTT.

This clonotype was observed a handful of times. The chain employs TRBV4-3 and TRBJ2-4, with 8 bases that match TRBD1. With 0 bases clipped from V and 10 bases from J, the junction kept 11 bases outside the gene matches. The CDR3 contains 16 residues. The germline gives CDR1 LGHNA, CDR2 YSLEER. This CDR3 is CASSQDAAGGRRIQYF. CDR3 coding DNA: TGCGCCAGCAGCCAAGATGCGGCAGGGGGCCGTAGGATTCAGTACTTC.

This clonotype was seen ten or more times. The J gene is TRBJ2-2, the V gene TRBV28; 8 positions agree with TRBD1. The V gene end was trimmed by 4 bases and the J gene end by 1 base; junction bases not matched to a gene: 8. This CDR3 spans 17 amino acids. Germline V gene lookup returns CDR1 MDHEN and CDR2 SYDVKM. The CDR3 spells CASSSRDTGGNTGELFF. CDR3 nucleotide sequence: TGTGCCAGCAGTTCCCGCGACACAGGGGGGAACACCGGGGAGCTGTTTTTT.

Points on this clonotype: A read error may produce the germline difference seen at one junction end. The chain has TRBV20-1 and TRBJ2-5; 16 nucleotides match TRBD2. The CDR3 totals 17 residues. Germline V gene data show CDR1 as DFQATT and CDR2 as SNEGSKA (reference sequence). Here the CDR3 DNA reads TGCAGAGCTAGAGGGACTAGCGGGGGGGAGTGCCAAGAGACCCAGTACTTC. It specifies CRARGTSGGECQETQYF.

This clonotype was picked up a small number of times. This CDR3 reads CASSTPSSLSGRWTGELFF. The CDR3, as DNA: TGTGCCAGCAGTACCCCGTCGTCCCTTAGCGGGAGATGGACCGGGGAGCTGTTTTTT. V gene TRBV6-2 or TRBV6-3 combines with J gene TRBJ2-2, with TRBD2 matching 9 bases. Trimming at V came to 5 bases and at J to 5 bases, leaving 18 bases not matched to a gene. The CDR3 length is 19 residues. Germline V CDR1 and CDR2: MNHEY, SVGEGT.

This clonotype was found many times. This sequence joins TRBV6-6 and TRBJ1-1, with D uncertain. The ends were cut back, 7 bases at V and 3 bases at J, with 12 bases in the middle. The CDR3 totals 13 residues. Germline assignment: CDR1 MNHNY and CDR2 SVGAGI (reference sequence). The CDR3: CASNSPRDTEAFF. The CDR3 DNA is TGTGCCAGCAATTCCCCAAGGGACACTGAAGCTTTCTTT.

This clonotype showed up many times. The J gene is TRBJ1-1, the V gene TRBV12-3 or TRBV12-4; TRBD1 matches at 9 bases. This CDR3 is built from 13 residues. Germline trimming cut 4 bases from V and 9 bases from J; bases unmatched to any gene: 6. The CDR3 sequence: CASSSPGQGKAFF. In DNA form, the CDR3 reads TGTGCCAGCAGTTCACCGGGACAGGGAAAAGCTTTCTTT.